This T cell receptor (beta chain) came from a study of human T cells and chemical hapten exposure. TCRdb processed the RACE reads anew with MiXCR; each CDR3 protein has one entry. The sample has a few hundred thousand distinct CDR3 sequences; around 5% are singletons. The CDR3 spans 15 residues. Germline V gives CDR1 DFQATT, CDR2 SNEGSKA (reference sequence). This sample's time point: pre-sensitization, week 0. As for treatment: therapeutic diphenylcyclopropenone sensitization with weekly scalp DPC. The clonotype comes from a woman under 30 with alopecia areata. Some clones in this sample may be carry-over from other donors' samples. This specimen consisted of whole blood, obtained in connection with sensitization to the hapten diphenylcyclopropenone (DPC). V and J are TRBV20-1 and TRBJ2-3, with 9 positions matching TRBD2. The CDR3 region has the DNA TGCAGCCTACCCAACAAGCGGGGGGCCACAGATACGCAGTATTTT. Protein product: CSLPNKRGATDTQYF.